This is a list of T cell receptor beta chains from one sample in a study of healthy donors' naive CD4 and CD8 T cells. Using its own MiXCR run on the reads, TCRdb lists one record per CDR3 protein. Of roughly 200,000 distinct CDR3 sequences detected, around three quarters appear once; the ten largest clones hold around 2%. The sequencing sample was made of naive CD4+ and CD8+ T cells sorted from blood, pooled from several donors. The receptors were sampled from a pool of human donors in good health; the sample pools cells from several healthy donors. The CDR3 runs from the conserved cysteine through the conserved F or W. The D gene is left open where the match is weak. A clone size is listed for some rows: how often the clone was seen (once, few, many), or a class if it is expanded.

j_call d_call v_call clone_size cdr3_nt cdr3_aa
TRBJ1-1 - TRBV29-1 - TGCAGCGGCGGCTCAGCTTTCTTT CSGGSAFF
TRBJ2-1 - TRBV6-6 few TGTGCCAGCAGTCCCGTCAATGAGCAGTTCTTC CASSPVNEQFF
TRBJ2-2 TRBD2 TRBV12-3/TRBV12-4 - TGTGCCAGCAGTAACCGACTAGCGGGGGTGACCGGGGAGCTGTTTTTT CASSNRLAGVTGELFF
TRBJ1-5 - TRBV10-3 - TGTGCCATCATGATTGGGGCGGAGGATGGGCTTTGGAATCAGCCCCAGCATTTT CAIMIGAEDGLWNQPQHF
TRBJ2-1 - TRBV5-1 - TGCGCCAGCAGCTTGGTAGCGCAATCCTACAATGAGCAGTTCTTC CASSLVAQSYNEQFF
TRBJ2-1 - TRBV11-1 - TGTGCCAGCAGGACTACGAGCTCCTACAATGAGCAGTTCTTC CASRTTSSYNEQFF
TRBJ1-6 - TRBV5-1 - TGCGCCAGCAGCTGGGGCGAAAACTCACCCCTCCACTTT CASSWGENSPLHF
TRBJ1-2 - TRBV5-6 - TGTGCCAGCAGCTATGTGTGGGCAGGGGAGAATTATGGCTACACCTTC CASSYVWAGENYGYTF
TRBJ2-1 TRBD2 TRBV29-1 - TGCAGCGTTGTAATCCCGGGACTAGCGGGGAAGGGGTACAATGAGCAGTTCTTC CSVVIPGLAGKGYNEQFF
TRBJ1-1 TRBD1 TRBV6-5 - TGTGCCAGCAGTCTATCTGGACAGGGCCTGAACACTGAAGCTTTCTTT CASSLSGQGLNTEAFF
TRBJ1-1 - TRBV6-5 - TGTGCCAGCGGGAGTTCTCGGCCCCCCACTGAAGCTTTCTTT CASGSSRPPTEAFF